This T cell receptor (beta chain) emerged from a study of T-cell memory formation after mild COVID-19 (dated by TCRdb to the early 2020s). About the full investigation: Most TCR sequence clusters were specific to one of the two donors. T-cell clones expanding and contracting after mild COVID-19 in two donors were tracked by longitudinal TCRalpha and TCRbeta repertoire sequencing. The cohort was made up of two young adult volunteers, one female and one male, who were previously healthy.

PBMCs were isolated by Ficoll-Paque density gradient centrifugation. This clonotype turned up a few times. Its antigen remains undetermined. The sample holds no much larger clone one base away, and base qualities are not on file. General findings and caveats noted by the study authors: The detection of some responding clones in pre-infection memory suggests that pre-existing cross-reactive memory T cells joined the SARS-CoV-2 response. Whether the second-wave clones peaking on day 37 were SARS-CoV-2 specific was not confirmed. Clones contracting from day 15 to 85 had balanced CD4/CD8 phenotypes, while a second wave expanding from day 15 to 37 was biased towards CD4+. The study included only a couple of mild cases, and larger cohorts that include severe cases with pre-infection samples were judged to be necessary. Contracting CD4+ clones were located mainly in the CM and EM memory subsets, whereas CD8+ clones were found to be enriched in EMRA.

Trimmed from V: 8 bases; trimmed from J: 1 base; junction bases lacking a gene match: 7. From a lookup of the germline V gene (reference sequence), CDR1 and CDR2 are SEHNR and FQNEAQ. The CDR3 contains 16 residues, cysteine and phenylalanine counted. The CDR3 DNA has 48 bases and is translated from base 1. Sequencing relied on an Illumina NovaSeq 6000. Using 5'RACE with constant-segment primers, TCRalpha and TCRbeta cDNA libraries were constructed, with sample barcodes and unique molecular identifiers added in the process. RNA was extracted from every sample with Trizol reagent. The libraries were amplified in two PCR steps, and the second step added a second sample barcode and Illumina TruSeq adapters. The libraries were sequenced on an Illumina NovaSeq using 2 x 150 bp paired-end reads. In the source study's methods: The reads were demultiplexed and collapsed into UMI-guided consensus sequences using migec v1.2.7. Using mixcr v2.1.11, the UMI consensuses were aligned to TRA and TRB V and J templates and assembled into clonotypes. A clonotype was counted as expanded or contracted only if both edgeR and NoisET called the change significant, with noise models trained on biological replicates. edgeR calls used a false discovery rate-adjusted p below 0.01 and a log2 fold-change threshold of 1. As an exploratory analysis of dynamics, max-normalized trajectories of the 1000 most abundant clonotypes were examined with PCA combined with hierarchical clustering. Separately sequenced CD4+ and CD8+ repertoires were used to assign the CD4 or CD8 phenotype of responding clones. TCRdb's own reprocessing of the public reads used fastp at Q25 and MiXCR and kept productive beta chains. Each entry is one CDR3 protein sequence, shown with its most common DNA and genes. The V and J calls follow TCRdb's processing rather than the paper's. This sample has 350,000 to 550,000 distinct CDR3 sequences in its table, and about 20% of those were observed once. Roughly 21% of the sample rests with the top ten.

The sequence was obtained from a man younger than 30 who had mild COVID-19 (a few samples of this study predate the infection). The sample titles of this study are shuffled in the database, so cell type and time point are left out; the donor was told from shared clones. What was sequenced was PBMCs or a T cell subset sorted from them (not recorded which). The sequence links TRBV7-9 to TRBJ2-1, and 11 junction bases match TRBD2. The DNA sequence reads TGTGCCAGCGAGGCTAGCGGGGGGACTTCCTACAATGAGCAGTTCTTC. It codes for CASEASGGTSYNEQFF.